This TCR beta chain was documented in a study of Ad26.COV2.S vaccination and SARS-CoV-2 variants. Study as a whole: The Ad26.COV2.S arm of the COV1001 trial was where the donor was placed. Ad26.COV2.S was injected intramuscularly once or twice, 56 days apart.

The table came from immunoSEQ multiplex PCR; TCRdb's copy has only in-frame clones and leaves some out. This sample yields 500,000 or so clones, of which around 88% are seen a single time; 13% belongs to the top ten. Comment on this clone: Its cognate antigen is unknown.

Treatment described: some 19 received Ad26.COV2.S at low or high dose, single or two shots; roughly five received placebo; per-sample allocation not given. All samples were drawn on day 63, counting from the first vaccine or placebo injection. CDR3 length equals 13 residues. V was cut by 6 bases and J by 10 bases, with 18 bases left in between. CDR1 MNHEY and CDR2 SVGEGT come from the germline V gene. Notes on the study in general: CD8+ and CD4+ T cells specific for spike reportedly responded with substantial breadth after vaccination.

The sequence came from a person aged 18 to 65 who received the Ad26.COV2.S COVID-19 vaccine or a placebo. The chain employs TRBV6-2 or TRBV6-3 and TRBJ1-2, with a weak D call TRBD1 (5 bases). The sequences come from peripheral blood, collected in a trial of Ad26.COV2.S vaccine versus placebo. CDR3 DNA sequence: TGTGCCAGCAGCTTAGTGACAGCTGGGTCCTACACCTTC. Its protein is CASSLVTAGSYTF.